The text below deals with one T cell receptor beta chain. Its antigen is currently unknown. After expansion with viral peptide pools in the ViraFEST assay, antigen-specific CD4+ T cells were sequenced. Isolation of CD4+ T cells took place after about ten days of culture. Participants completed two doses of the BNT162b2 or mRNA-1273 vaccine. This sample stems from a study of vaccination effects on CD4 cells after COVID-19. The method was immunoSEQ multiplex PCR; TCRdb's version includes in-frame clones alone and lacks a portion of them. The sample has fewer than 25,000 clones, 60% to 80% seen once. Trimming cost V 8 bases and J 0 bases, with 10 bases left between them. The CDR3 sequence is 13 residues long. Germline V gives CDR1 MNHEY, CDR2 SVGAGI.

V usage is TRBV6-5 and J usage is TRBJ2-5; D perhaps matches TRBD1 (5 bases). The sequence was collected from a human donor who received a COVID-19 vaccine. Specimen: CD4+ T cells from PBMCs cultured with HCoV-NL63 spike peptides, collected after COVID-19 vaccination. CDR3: CASSRQYQETQYF. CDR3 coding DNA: TGTGCCAGCTCGAGACAGTACCAAGAGACCCAGTACTTC.